Sequencing of this T cell receptor beta chain was carried out in a study of TIL therapy for anti-PD-1-resistant metastatic lung cancer. Study-wide context: Most patients had lung adenocarcinoma. Whole-study results and caveats: Many TIL product clones were absent from baseline tumor, suggesting clonal contraction.

Concerning this clone: The target antigen is unknown.

This was the immunoSEQ v3 assay. Sequenced by immunoSEQ multiplex PCR; TCRdb stores in-frame clones only, minus some. In the table there are about 100,000 clones, 50% to 70% of which are singletons. Germline V gene data show CDR1 as SEHNR and CDR2 as FQNEAQ (reference sequence). CDR3 length: 17 amino acids. J gave up 4 bases and V 4 bases, and 10 bases lay outside the gene matches. The sample's time point: pre-treatment sample, taken before nivolumab and TIL therapy. Pleural nodules or supraclavicular lymph nodes made up most of the excised metastases sampled. Tumors were harvested before any PD-1/PD-L1 blockade.

Sequenced here: tumor tissue, sampled at baseline. The TCR sequence derives from a person between 30 and 80 years old with non-small cell lung cancer. The chain is built from TRBV7-9 and TRBJ2-1; 10 bases align to TRBD2. CDR3 in amino acids: CASSSQFSGGKYNEQFF. CDR3 in DNA: TGTGCCAGCAGCTCACAGTTTAGCGGGGGGAAGTACAATGAGCAGTTCTTC.